The source of this T cell receptor (beta chain) is a study of response to subunit inactivated influenza vaccine. This CDR3 spans 16 amino acids. Trimming removed 3 bases from V and 6 bases from J; junction bases left unmatched: 10. This clonotype was observed many times. The antigen remains unidentified. General study results and limits: Few additional T cells are recruited per seasonal influenza vaccination, authors suggested.

TCRdb called the RT-PCR reads again in MiXCR, with one record for every CDR3 protein. This sample has about 190,000 distinct CDR3 sequences, with roughly an eighth found just once. The receptor was isolated from a man in his forties or fifties who received an inactivated influenza vaccine. The sample here was CD8+ T cells sorted from PBMCs, taken roughly 5 days after vaccination. The J gene is TRBJ1-5, the V gene TRBV12-3 or TRBV12-4, with 8 bases that match TRBD1. The CDR3 region has the DNA TGTGCCAGCAGTTTTTCGCAGGGGGCATTGGGTCAGCCCCAGCATTTT. It translates to CASSFSQGALGQPQHF.